Listed below are T cell receptor beta chains from one sample, sequenced in a study of T cell responses to AZD1222 COVID-19 vaccine. Using immunoSEQ multiplex PCR, the repertoire was profiled, and TCRdb retains in-frame clones only, with some absent. Of over 150,000 clones listed, 85% to 90% were seen once; the top ten hold 4.3%. Sequencing used peripheral blood, obtained 28 days after the second AZD1222 dose. These receptors originate from an adult who received the AZD1222 COVID-19 vaccine. The conserved cysteine and the conserved F or W are not part of the CDR3 here. The order of the fields is J gene, V gene, CDR3 length, CDR3 protein.

>TRBJ2-2|TRBV7-9|10
ASSSADGELF
>TRBJ1-1|TRBV12-3/TRBV12-4|11
ASSLIGNTEAF
>TRBJ1-2|TRBV28|16
ASSPPAGTGGGAYGYT
>TRBJ1-1|TRBV7-2|11
ASSMTTNTEAF
>TRBJ2-5|TRBV5-6|12
ASSSQGSQETQY
>TRBJ1-2|TRBV7-9|12
ASSLEDRLGSYT
>TRBJ2-1|TRBV11-2|13
ASSLGRGEYNEQF
>TRBJ1-1|TRBV9|12
ASSGGTANTEAF
>TRBJ2-2|TRBV25-1|15
ASSDSIGTGETGELF
>TRBJ2-7|TRBV9|12
ASSPPPGTYEQY
>TRBJ1-5|TRBV19|14
ASSNYVGAGNQPQH
>TRBJ2-7|TRBV5-4|12
ASSLGGQTYEQY
>TRBJ1-2|TRBV9|11
ASSVGRVGGYT
>TRBJ2-3|TRBV6-4|13
ASSWTSGGGDTQY
>TRBJ1-4|TRBV30|13
AWSPPYKGREKLF
>TRBJ1-2|TRBV19|11
ASSHTVNYGYT
>TRBJ2-7|TRBV19|13
ASSSTGTGDHEQY
>TRBJ1-1|TRBV4-1|12
ASSPAIEGRVAF
>TRBJ1-4|TRBV7-2|12
ASSPRQGNEKLF
>TRBJ1-1|TRBV7-9|13
ASTRLGGPDTEAF
>TRBJ2-1|TRBV18|15
ASSPSWATISYNEQF
>TRBJ1-5|TRBV9|14
ASSVGEGVSNQPQH
>TRBJ1-1|TRBV18|13
ASSPPVGRNPRAF
>TRBJ1-5|TRBV2|11
ASSDRWNQPQH
>TRBJ1-2|TRBV30|12
AWSVDGLNYGYT
>TRBJ2-7|TRBV27|12
ASSWLDRTYEQY
>TRBJ2-1|TRBV30|11
AWSWSAYNEQF
>TRBJ2-2|TRBV5-4|14
ASSLWVRAAPGELF
>TRBJ1-1|TRBV7-9|11
ASSLTQNTEAF
>TRBJ2-1|TRBV11-1|12
ASSPQQRTPEQF
>TRBJ1-2|TRBV19|11
ASIGQTLYGYT
>TRBJ2-7|TRBV4-2|13
ASSQGTGTTYEQY
>TRBJ2-7|TRBV7-2|15
ASSLRIGQGGSYEQY
>TRBJ1-1|TRBV19|13
ASSPNLGKNTEAF
>TRBJ1-6|TRBV2|13
ASSGLGTGNSPLH
>TRBJ2-1|TRBV12-5|15
ASGLAGVRGSYNEQF
>TRBJ1-2|TRBV10-3|13
AIRLPDRGYYGYT
>TRBJ2-5|TRBV30|11
AWSGTGVWAQY
>TRBJ2-2|TRBV15|11
ATSRAPFGELF
>TRBJ2-3|TRBV5-1|11
ASSFQSTDTQY
>TRBJ2-7|TRBV6-2/TRBV6-3|11
ASSWDGNYEQY
>TRBJ1-6|TRBV30|11
AWSGGRYSPLH
>TRBJ2-1|TRBV5-1|13
ASSPGSHFSNEQF
>TRBJ1-3|TRBV4-2|14
ASSQNTLSSGNTIY
>TRBJ2-1|TRBV4-3|14
ASSPDQGRQHNEQF
>TRBJ1-1|TRBV18|11
ASSPDPSLEAF
>TRBJ2-7|TRBV7-3|12
ASSLGTGTYEQY
>TRBJ2-7|TRBV7-9|13
ASSFPKGGDYEQY
>TRBJ1-2|TRBV15|17
ATSRKWGHRATNGSGYT
>TRBJ1-2|TRBV4-1|12
ASSQGVGTDGYT
>TRBJ2-1|TRBV6-5|13
ASRYRARSYNEQF
>TRBJ1-4|TRBV4-2|11
ASSQGPEEKLF
>TRBJ1-2|TRBV6-5|13
ASSSTAASNYGYT
>TRBJ1-4|TRBV2|15
ASSYSPSDRINEKLF
>TRBJ1-6|TRBV7-2|11
ASSAEGFSPLH
>TRBJ1-1|TRBV10-3|11
AISESPESEAF
>TRBJ1-6|TRBV30|16
AWTLRQRWRENWSPLH
>TRBJ2-7|TRBV27|13
ASSRKGQTNYEQY
>TRBJ2-7|TRBV6-5|12
ASSWDSYSYEQY